Following are 3 T cell receptor beta chains from one sample sequenced in a study of T cell repertoires in cytomegalovirus infection. For these TCRs, the target antigens are not known. TCRdb redid the calling of the reads with MiXCR, one entry per CDR3 protein. The repertoire has fewer than 1,000,000 distinct CDR3 sequences, approximately 33% of them found once; the top ten carry 10% to 15%. The specimen comprised cultured CD8+ T cells from PBMCs, sampled from culture after CMV antigen stimulation. Receptors were obtained from a human donor in good health (CMV status not recorded). Some clones in this sample may be carry-over from other donors' samples.

This clonotype was counted ten times or more. The chain uses TRBV7-8 and TRBJ2-3; 7 positions match TRBD2. The CDR3 has 18 amino acids. Germline V gene sequence: CDR1 SGHVS, CDR2 FQNEAQ. V lost 0 bases, J lost 2 bases, and 11 bases stayed unmatched. The CDR3 here is CASSLAKRGLLNTDTQYF. CDR3 nucleotide sequence: TGTGCCAGCAGCTTAGCAAAGCGGGGTCTTTTGAACACAGATACGCAGTATTTT.

This clonotype was detected a few times. This sequence joins TRBV29-1 and TRBJ2-3; D is undetermined. This CDR3 has 17 residues. Trimming left V 0 bases short and J 0 bases short, with 16 bases between. CDR1 is SQVTM and CDR2 is ANQGSEA in the germline V gene. The CDR3 DNA sequence: TGCAGCGTTGAAGATCAAGGGTTAGATCCTAGCACAGATACGCAGTATTTT. The encoded protein is CSVEDQGLDPSTDTQYF.

This clonotype was counted only a few times. This chain joins TRBV12-3 or TRBV12-4 and TRBJ1-6; the D is unclear. V was pared by 0 bases and J by 0 bases, with 6 bases between. This CDR3 spans 16 amino acids. CDR3 loop: CASSLAGSSYNSPLHF. Here the CDR3 DNA reads TGTGCCAGCAGTTTAGCGGGTAGCTCCTATAATTCACCCCTCCACTTT.